The 10 T cell receptor beta chains below all came from one sample that was sequenced in a study of T cell changes during pregnancy in multiple sclerosis. Sequencing was performed with immunoSEQ multiplex PCR; in TCRdb, only in-frame clones are kept and a portion is missing. The table has about 57,000 clones, roughly nine tenths seen once. The input for sequencing was peripheral blood, taken in the first trimester of pregnancy. These receptors were obtained from a female donor in good health, enrolled as a control in a pregnancy study.

This chain connects TRBV19 to TRBJ2-7; 7 bases fit TRBD1. This CDR3 is built from 12 residues. Germline V gene lookup returns CDR1 LNHDA and CDR2 SQIVND (reference sequence). The J segment lost 5 bases and the V segment lost 5 bases, leaving 3 bases of the junction unmatched. CDR3 in amino acids: CASSLTGNEQYF. The CDR3 DNA is TGTGCCAGTAGTCTGACAGGGAACGAGCAGTACTTC.

V and J are TRBV29-1 and TRBJ2-5, with D perhaps TRBD1 (5 bases). CDR1 SQVTM and CDR2 ANQGSEA come from the germline V gene. V was shortened by 7 bases and J by 4 bases, with 13 bases between the two germline ends. The CDR3 spans 12 residues. The CDR3 coding sequence is TGCAGCGCGTTGGGGCCCCGAGAGACCCAGTACTTC. It specifies CSALGPRETQYF.

This clone has more than one count but fewer than ten. The chain has TRBV30 and TRBJ1-1, with D uncertain. CDR1 is GTSNPN and CDR2 is SVGIG in the germline V gene (reference sequence). Trimming removed 4 bases from V and 6 bases from J, with 21 bases in between. CDR3 length equals 15 residues. The CDR3 protein is CAWTRGIGPRAEAFF. CDR3 DNA sequence: TGTGCCTGGACGCGGGGAATAGGCCCGAGGGCTGAAGCTTTCTTT.

This clone appeared a few times. V usage is TRBV5-4 and J usage is TRBJ2-2; tentatively, D is TRBD2 (5 bases). Germline-derived CDR1 and CDR2 are SGHNT and YYREEE (reference sequence). The V end lost 4 bases, the J end lost 4 bases, and 14 bases lay between the germline ends. The CDR3 contains 15 residues. The CDR3 bases are TGTGCCAGCAGCCCGGACGGGATGGGCACCGGGGAGCTGTTTTTT. Residues: CASSPDGMGTGELFF.

This chain links TRBV9 with TRBJ2-3; 15 nucleotides line up with TRBD2. The ends lost 4 bases at V and 5 bases at J; junction bases unmatched: 11. Germline assignment: CDR1 SGDLS and CDR2 YYNGEE. The CDR3 sequence is 18 residues long. The CDR3 loop reads CASSPQKGLAGGIDTQYF. DNA of the CDR3: TGTGCCAGCAGCCCGCAAAAAGGACTAGCGGGGGGGATAGATACGCAGTATTTT. Drawing the rest from reference TRBV9 and TRBJ2-3, the complete variable domain is DSGVTQTPKHLITATGQRVTLRCSPRSGDLSVYWYQQSLDQGLQFLIQYYNGEERAKGNILERFSAQQFPDLHSELNLSSLELGDSALYFCASSPQKGLAGGIDTQYFGPGTRLTVL.

The rearrangement links TRBV28 to TRBJ1-2, with TRBD1 matching 7 bases. Germline V lookup: CDR1 MDHEN, CDR2 SYDVKM. The junction had 10 bases not matched to a gene; V was cut back by 10 bases and J by 8 bases. The CDR3 is 12 residues long. The CDR3 DNA reads as TGTGCCACCAAGACAGGGACGTGGGGCTACACCTTC. Translating it yields CATKTGTWGYTF.

The chain is built from TRBV28 and TRBJ2-1; no reliable D call. Trimming took 6 bases from V and 6 from J, leaving 3 bases between them. The CDR3 extends over 10 amino acids. Looked up from germline, CDR1 is MDHEN and CDR2 is SYDVKM. The CDR3 coding sequence is TGTGCCAGCAGACTCAATGAGCAGTTCTTC. Its translation is CASRLNEQFF.

The gene calls are TRBV6-5 and TRBJ1-2, with D maybe TRBD1 (5 bases). The V gene's germline CDR1 is MNHEY and CDR2 SVGAGI. The CDR3 totals 14 residues. V was pared by 6 bases and J by 4 bases, with 15 bases between. This chain's CDR3 is CASRAAQGVYGYTF. The CDR3 nucleotides are TGTGCCAGCAGGGCGGCGCAGGGTGTCTATGGCTACACCTTC.

This clone was recorded a few times. The chain joins TRBV7-8 to TRBJ1-1; D is perhaps TRBD1 (6 bases). CDR3 length: 14 amino acids. Trimming removed 5 bases from V and 0 bases from J, with 10 bases in between. The germline V gene has CDR1 SGHVS and CDR2 FQNEAQ. The CDR3, as DNA: TGTGCCAGCAGCCAGACAGGTATGAACACTGAAGCTTTCTTT. It specifies CASSQTGMNTEAFF.

The chain joins TRBV18 to TRBJ2-5; D gene unclear. V dropped 6 bases and J dropped 0 bases, with 8 bases sitting between them. This CDR3 is 13 amino acids long. In germline, CDR1 is KGHSH, CDR2 LQKENI. The CDR3 spells CASSPSNQETQYF. In nucleotides, the CDR3 is TGTGCCAGCTCTCCTAGTAACCAAGAGACCCAGTACTTC.